This entry features one T cell receptor beta chain sequence. Source study methods: Estimation of nucleated cell counts was performed using reference gene primer amplification. Some clones are missing from TCRdb's copy, which holds only in-frame ones; the method was immunoSEQ multiplex PCR. V, J and clone size were drawn from that table, and D and trimming were deduced from the DNA. The data contain hundreds of thousands of clones, roughly nine tenths of them singletons. The source of the sample is a study of blood T cell repertoires in COVID-19. About the study: Material from acute and convalescent COVID-19 was sourced from the United States, Italy and Spain.

The germline V gene encodes CDR1 SGHDN and CDR2 FVKESK. There are 15 residues in the CDR3. V was trimmed by 4 bases and J by 0 bases, leaving 10 bases between them. V gene TRBV14 combines with J gene TRBJ2-1; maybe TRBD2 (7 bases). The source material was peripheral blood. This receptor was identified in a woman aged 18-29 years who had recovered from COVID-19. CDR3 region: CASSLRGGSYNEQFF. CDR3 bases: TGTGCCAGCAGCCTAAGGGGGGGCTCCTACAATGAGCAGTTCTTC.